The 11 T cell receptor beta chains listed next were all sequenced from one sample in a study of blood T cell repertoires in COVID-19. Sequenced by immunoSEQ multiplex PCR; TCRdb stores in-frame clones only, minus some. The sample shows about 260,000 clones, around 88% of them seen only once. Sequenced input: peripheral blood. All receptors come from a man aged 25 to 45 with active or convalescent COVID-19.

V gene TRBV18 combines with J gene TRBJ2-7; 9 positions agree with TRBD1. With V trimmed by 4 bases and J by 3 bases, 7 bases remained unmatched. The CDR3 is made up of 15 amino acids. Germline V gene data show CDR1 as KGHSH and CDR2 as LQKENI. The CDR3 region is CASSLRGQGGYEQYF. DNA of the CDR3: TGTGCCAGCTCACTCCGGGGACAGGGAGGCTACGAGCAGTACTTC.

The DNA of the CDR3 is TGCGCCAGCAGCCAACTGGGACAAAATCAGCCCCAGCATTTT. Amino acids: CASSQLGQNQPQHF. The chain is built from TRBV4-3 and TRBJ1-5; D is possibly TRBD1 (6 bases). Germline loops: CDR1 LGHNA, CDR2 YSLEER. Trimming took 2 bases from V and 4 from J, leaving 9 bases between them. CDR3 length: 14 amino acids.

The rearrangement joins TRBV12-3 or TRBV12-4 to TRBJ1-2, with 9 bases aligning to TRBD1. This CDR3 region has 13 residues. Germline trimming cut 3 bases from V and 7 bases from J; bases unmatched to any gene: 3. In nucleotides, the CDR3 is TGTGCCAGCAGTTTCGGACAGGGGTTTGGCTACACCTTC. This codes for CASSFGQGFGYTF.

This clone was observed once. The CDR3 here is CASSQVGPYGYTF. CDR3 DNA sequence: TGTGCCAGCAGCCAAGTCGGTCCCTATGGCTACACCTTC. The chain combines TRBV14 with TRBJ1-2; D not certain. V was shortened by 1 base and J by 4 bases, with 7 bases between the two germline ends. Germline V gene data show CDR1 as SGHDN and CDR2 as FVKESK. The CDR3 totals 13 residues.

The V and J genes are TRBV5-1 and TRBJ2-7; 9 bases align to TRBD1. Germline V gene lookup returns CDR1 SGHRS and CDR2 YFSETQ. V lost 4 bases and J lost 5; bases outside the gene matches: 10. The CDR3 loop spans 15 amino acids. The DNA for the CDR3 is TGCGCCAGCAGCACCACCGGGACAGGGATCAACGAGCAGTACTTC. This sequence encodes CASSTTGTGINEQYF.

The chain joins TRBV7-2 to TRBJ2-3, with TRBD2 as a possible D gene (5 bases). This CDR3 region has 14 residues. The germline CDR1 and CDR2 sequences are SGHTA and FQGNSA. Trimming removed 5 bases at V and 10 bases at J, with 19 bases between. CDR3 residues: CASSPPPGSVAQYF. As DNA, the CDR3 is TGTGCCAGCAGCCCCCCCCCGGGGTCAGTGGCGCAGTATTTT. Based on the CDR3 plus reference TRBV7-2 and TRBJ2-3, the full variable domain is GAGVSQSPSNKVTEKGKDVELRCDPISGHTALYWYRQSLGQGLEFLIYFQGNSAPDKSGLPSDRFSAERTGGSVSTLTIQRTQQEDSAVYLCASSPPPGSVAQYFGPGTRLTVL.

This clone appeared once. The CDR3 DNA reads TGTGCCAGCAGTCCCGGGACAGGGCATCCACCCCTCCACTTT. This codes for CASSPGTGHPPLHF. The rearrangement uses TRBV28 and TRBJ1-6; the match to TRBD1 covers 9 bases. The germline V gene encodes CDR1 MDHEN and CDR2 SYDVKM. This CDR3 region has 14 residues. The trim removed 5 bases at V and 11 bases at J, leaving 7 bases unmatched.

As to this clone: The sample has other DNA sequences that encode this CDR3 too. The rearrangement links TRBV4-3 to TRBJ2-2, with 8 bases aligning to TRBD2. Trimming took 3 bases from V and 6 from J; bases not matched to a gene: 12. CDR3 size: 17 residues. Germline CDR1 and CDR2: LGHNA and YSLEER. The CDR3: CASSHTGGGRGAGELFF. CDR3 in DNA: TGCGCCAGCAGCCACACGGGAGGTGGGCGGGGGGCCGGGGAGCTGTTTTTT.

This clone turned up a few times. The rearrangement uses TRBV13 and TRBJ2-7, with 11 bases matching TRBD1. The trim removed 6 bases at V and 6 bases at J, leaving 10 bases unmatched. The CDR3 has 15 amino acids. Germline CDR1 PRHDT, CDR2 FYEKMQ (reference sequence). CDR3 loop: CASSLSGTGGFEQYF. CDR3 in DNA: TGTGCCAGCAGTTTGTCCGGGACAGGGGGGTTCGAGCAGTACTTC.

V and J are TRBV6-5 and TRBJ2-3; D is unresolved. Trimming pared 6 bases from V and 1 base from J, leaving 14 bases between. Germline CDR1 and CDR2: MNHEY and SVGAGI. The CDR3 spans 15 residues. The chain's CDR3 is CASSSTLLGTDTQYF. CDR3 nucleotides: TGTGCCAGCAGCTCCACACTCCTAGGCACAGATACGCAGTATTTT.

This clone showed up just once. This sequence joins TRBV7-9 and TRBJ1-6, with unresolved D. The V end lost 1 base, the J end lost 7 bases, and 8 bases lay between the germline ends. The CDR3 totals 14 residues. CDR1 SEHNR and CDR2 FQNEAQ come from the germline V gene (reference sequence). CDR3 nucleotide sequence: TGTGCCAGCAGCTTAGGGAGTTTGAATTCACCCCTCCACTTT. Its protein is CASSLGSLNSPLHF.